Below, 22 T cell receptor beta chains from the same sample are listed, as sequenced in a study of regulatory T cells in long-lasting Graves disease. Specified time point: newly diagnosed GD, antithyroid drugs for less than 3 months. The authors made the TCR library using RNA they extracted from PBMCs. HTBI primers from iRepertoire and Arm-PCR of CDR3 regions yielded the TCR beta libraries. From the multiplex PCR reads, TCRdb called clonotypes with MiXCR, one entry per CDR3 protein. The table shows a few hundred thousand distinct CDR3 sequences, with 16% occurring only once. These records were also assigned to another study, of T cells in Graves' hyperthyroidism and ophthalmopathy.

This material consisted of peripheral blood mononuclear cells (PBMCs), taken at new diagnosis, from a patient treated with antithyroid drugs. The receptors stem from a man between 40 and 49 years old with Graves disease.

Notes on this clonotype: Lacking the conserved final phenylalanine or tryptophan, this CDR3 likely reflects a read error. The chain carries TRBV6-2 or TRBV6-3 and TRBJ1-3, with D possibly TRBD1 on 5 matching bases. The CDR3 extends over 16 amino acids. Trimming pared 6 bases from V and 0 bases from J, leaving 15 bases between. Germline values: CDR1 MNHEY, CDR2 SVGEGT. The chain's CDR3 is CASSPHDRNSGNTIYS. The CDR3 DNA reads as TGTGCCAGCAGCCCCCATGACAGAAACTCTGGAAACACCATATATTCT.

At least ten counts were recorded for this clonotype. This chain joins TRBV28 and TRBJ1-1; possible D gene TRBD1, 5 bases. Per the germline V gene, CDR1 is MDHEN and CDR2 is SYDVKM. The CDR3 is made up of 14 amino acids. Trimming took 8 bases from V and 0 from J, leaving 13 bases between them. The DNA of the CDR3 is TGTGCCAGCTACGGGGCATCGATGAACACTGAAGCTTTCTTT. This codes for CASYGASMNTEAFF.

This clonotype turned up a few times. The V gene is TRBV19, the J gene TRBJ1-4; 9 nucleotides match TRBD1. Germline loops: CDR1 LNHDA, CDR2 SQIVND (reference sequence). With V trimmed by 4 bases and J by 8 bases, 5 bases remained unmatched. The CDR3 runs 14 residues. The CDR3 region is CASSTTGTGEKLFF. The CDR3 DNA sequence: TGTGCCAGTAGTACGACCGGGACAGGGGAAAAACTGTTTTTT.

Worth noting for this clonotype: A read error is possible here, since a much larger clone lies one base away. The chain employs TRBV12-3 or TRBV12-4 and TRBJ2-1; possibly TRBD2 for D (6 bases). V lost 6 bases and J lost 9, with 21 bases in between. This CDR3 has 15 amino acids. The CDR3: CASSGGAVKPGEQFF. CDR3 in DNA: TGTGCCAGCAGCGGCGGGGCAGTCAAACCCGGTGAGCAGTTCTTC.

Points on this clonotype: It may be a read error: a sequence one base away is much more abundant. The J gene is TRBJ2-2, the V gene TRBV30; D is perhaps TRBD1 or TRBD2 (6 bases each). With 4 bases removed from V and 4 bases from J, the gap between germline ends came to 16 bases. Germline V lookup: CDR1 GTSNPN, CDR2 SVGIG (reference sequence). The CDR3 consists of 15 residues. CDR3 in amino acids: CAWTGALGSTGELFF. In DNA, the CDR3 is TGTGCCTGGACGGGGGCTCTAGGGAGCACCGGGGAGCTGTTTTTT.

The rearrangement joins TRBV5-5 to TRBJ1-6; 9 nucleotides line up with TRBD1. The germline V gene encodes CDR1 SGHKS and CDR2 YYEKEE (reference sequence). Trimming took 4 bases from V and 11 from J; bases not matched to a gene: 13. CDR3 length: 16 residues. The DNA for the CDR3 is TGTGCCAGCAGCGCAATCTCCGGGACAGGGAATCCACCCCTCCACTTT. Its translation is CASSAISGTGNPPLHF. The full variable domain, with the rest looked up from reference TRBV5-5 and TRBJ1-6, is DAGVTQSPTHLIKTRGQQVTLRCSPISGHKSVSWYQQVLGQGPQFIFQYYEKEERGRGNFPDRFSARQFPNYSSELNVNALLLGDSALYLCASSAISGTGNPPLHFGNGTRLTVT.

This clonotype came up many times. The chain carries TRBV5-6 and TRBJ2-7; D possibly matches TRBD1 or TRBD2 (5 bases each). The germline V gene has CDR1 SGHDT and CDR2 YYEEEE. V was trimmed by 0 bases and J by 5 bases, leaving 21 bases between them. There are 17 residues in the CDR3. The DNA for the CDR3 is TGTGCCAGCAGCTTGGCGTCGGAGAGGGCAGGGAGCGACGAGCAGTACTTC. Translating gives CASSLASERAGSDEQYF.

Ten or more counts support this clonotype. The chain links TRBV30 to TRBJ2-3; D may match TRBD1 or TRBD2 (6 bases each). V lost 1 base and J lost 5, with 7 bases in between. The CDR3 runs to 12 residues. The germline CDR1 and CDR2 sequences are GTSNPN and SVGIG (reference sequence). The CDR3 nucleotides read TGTGCCTGGAGTGAGGGGGGAGATACGCAGTATTTT. It yields the protein CAWSEGGDTQYF.

This sequence joins TRBV11-2 and TRBJ2-2, with 8 bases matching TRBD1. The CDR3 covers 15 residues. J was trimmed by 2 bases and V by 5 bases; bases with no gene match: 4. Germline values: CDR1 SGHAT, CDR2 FQNNGV. The CDR3 coding sequence is TGTGCCAGCAGCCGACAGGGGTCCAACACCGGGGAGCTGTTTTTT. It is translated as CASSRQGSNTGELFF.

This clonotype was observed many times. The gene calls are TRBV11-2 and TRBJ1-4; D unclear. The germline CDR1 and CDR2 sequences are SGHAT and FQNNGV. The CDR3 consists of 16 residues. Trimming left V 2 bases short and J 0 bases short, with 10 bases between. The CDR3 region is CASSLTPDATNEKLFF. The CDR3 DNA reads TGTGCCAGCAGCTTAACCCCTGATGCAACTAATGAAAAACTGTTTTTT.

For this clonotype: This clone may be a read error of a much larger clone one base away. The chain carries TRBV6-1 and TRBJ1-5; no firm D call. The CDR3 is made up of 15 amino acids. V was pared by 10 bases and J by 7 bases, with 23 bases between. Looked up from germline, CDR1 is MNHNS and CDR2 is SASEGT. The DNA for the CDR3 is TGTGCCATCAGAACAAGGGCCACCTTGGGGCAGCCCCAGCATTTT. Its protein is CAIRTRATLGQPQHF.

This chain links TRBV30 with TRBJ1-4; no clear D. This CDR3 comprises 13 residues. V shed 2 bases and J shed 2 bases, with 6 bases lying between them. CDR1 and CDR2 (germline): GTSNPN, SVGIG (reference sequence). CDR3 bases: TGTGCCTGGAGTTACACTACTAATGAAAAACTGTTTTTT. This encodes CAWSYTTNEKLFF.

The rearrangement joins TRBV24-1 to TRBJ1-1; D is undetermined. CDR3 size: 13 residues. CDR1 KGHDR and CDR2 SFDVKD come from the germline V gene. The ends were cut back, 1 base at V and 5 bases at J, with 7 bases in the middle. The CDR3 DNA is TGTGCCACCAGTGATTTACCTTGGACTGAAGCTTTCTTT. This sequence encodes CATSDLPWTEAFF.

Many counts were recorded for this clonotype. The genes are TRBV29-1 and TRBJ2-3; D unresolved. Germline-derived CDR1 and CDR2 are SQVTM and ANQGSEA. The length of the CDR3 is 12 residues. With 5 bases removed from V and 2 bases from J, the gap between germline ends came to 8 bases. In DNA, the CDR3 is TGCAGCGTTTTACCGAACACAGATACGCAGTATTTT. It is translated as CSVLPNTDTQYF.

The sample holds many counts of this clonotype. The chain links TRBV11-3 to TRBJ2-2; D is perhaps TRBD1 or TRBD2 (5 bases each). Germline CDR1 is SGHNT and CDR2 is YENEEA. Trimming left V 0 bases short and J 1 base short, with 9 bases between. The CDR3 is 16 residues long. The CDR3 loop is CASSLDGGRNTGELFF. The CDR3 DNA follows: TGTGCCAGCAGCTTAGATGGGGGACGGAACACCGGGGAGCTGTTTTTT.

The chain employs TRBV19 and TRBJ1-5, with TRBD1 matching 10 bases. The CDR3 loop spans 17 amino acids. Trimming removed 8 bases from V and 7 bases from J; junction bases left unmatched: 17. Germline V CDR1 and CDR2: LNHDA, SQIVND (reference sequence). The DNA for the CDR3 is TGTGCCAGTTCAGGGAGACCCGGGACAGGGGCAGGGCAGCCCCAGCATTTT. Translating gives CASSGRPGTGAGQPQHF.

J is TRBJ2-7 and V is TRBV6-1, with a tentative D call TRBD1 (5 bases). CDR1 MNHNS and CDR2 SASEGT come from the germline V gene. Between the trimmed V and J ends, which lost 7 bases and 7 bases, there was a span of 11 bases. The CDR3 sequence is 11 residues long. Written as DNA, the CDR3 is TGTGCCAGCATCTGCACAGGAGAGCAGTACTTC. It is translated as CASICTGEQYF.

This clonotype was found a few times. The rearrangement uses TRBV28 and TRBJ2-1; TRBD2 aligns across 10 bases. Matching the DNA end better, TRBJ2-5 makes the J call doubtful. Germline V gene lookup returns CDR1 MDHEN and CDR2 SYDVKM. The CDR3 length is 17 residues. The chain's CDR3 is CASRFLSAGGRQETQYF. CDR3 nucleotide sequence: TGTGCCAGCAGATTCCTATCAGCGGGGGGGCGCCAAGAGACCCAGTACTTC.

The rearrangement uses TRBV5-1 and TRBJ2-3; perhaps TRBD2 as D (6 bases). Trimming stripped 0 bases from V and 4 bases from J, with 18 bases between. Germline V gene data show CDR1 as SGHRS and CDR2 as YFSETQ. The CDR3 consists of 17 residues. The CDR3 DNA sequence: TGCGCCAGCAGCTTGGGGCAGGGAGGCGGGTTTGCAGATACGCAGTATTTT. This gives the protein CASSLGQGGGFADTQYF.

Regarding this clonotype: A read error is the likely source, as a far larger clone sits one nucleotide away. In DNA, the CDR3 is TGTGCCAGCAGTTTTAGGGGGTCTTACAAAGACCCAGGTACGCAGTATTTT. Translating it yields CASSFRGSYKDPGTQYF. V gene TRBV28 combines with J gene TRBJ2-1, with TRBD1 as a possible D gene (6 bases). The assigned J gene may be wrong: the sequence end matches TRBJ2-3 better. The CDR3 is 17 amino acids. Looked up from germline, CDR1 is MDHEN and CDR2 is SYDVKM.

The J gene is TRBJ2-3, the V gene TRBV4-3; tentatively, D is TRBD1 (5 bases). CDR3 length equals 19 residues. Germline assignment: CDR1 LGHNA and CDR2 YSLEER. Trimming cost V 4 bases and J 6 bases, with 29 bases left between them. The CDR3 reads CASSRDIGNPSQDVDTQYF. CDR3 nucleotides: TGCGCCAGCAGCCGAGACATCGGAAACCCCTCACAGGATGTGGATACGCAGTATTTT.

The rearrangement uses TRBV19 and TRBJ2-3, with a weak D call TRBD1 (5 bases). Germline CDR1 and CDR2: LNHDA and SQIVND (reference sequence). V lost 3 bases, J lost 3 bases, and 16 bases lay in between. CDR3 length: 16 residues. The CDR3 bases are TGTGCCAGTAGTATGGCCGGCAGGGATCTAACAGATACGCAGTATTTT. Amino acids: CASSMAGRDLTDTQYF.